A single sample is the source of the 10 T cell receptor beta chains below, sequenced in a study of PD-1 blockade in mismatch repair-deficient tumors. The method was immunoSEQ multiplex PCR; TCRdb's version includes in-frame clones alone and lacks a portion of them. The data show 80,000 to 100,000 clones, 81% seen once. This specimen consisted of peripheral blood, obtained 12 weeks after starting pembrolizumab. The source is an adult with mismatch repair-deficient cancer.

The rearrangement uses TRBV7-3 and TRBJ2-7; 8 bases map to TRBD2. The junction had 8 bases not matched to a gene; V was cut back by 5 bases and J by 2 bases. The CDR3 contains 15 residues. The germline V gene has CDR1 SGHTA and CDR2 FQGTGA. CDR3 in amino acids: CASSPDAGGPYEQYF. Here the CDR3 DNA reads TGTGCCAGCAGCCCGGATGCGGGAGGACCCTACGAGCAGTACTTC.

The chain recombines TRBV5-6 with TRBJ2-7, with D perhaps matching TRBD1 or TRBD2 (5 bases each). CDR1 and CDR2 from the germline V gene are SGHDT and YYEEEE. CDR3 length equals 15 residues. V was cut by 2 bases and J by 3 bases, with 15 bases left in between. The CDR3 DNA sequence: TGTGCCAGCAGCTTAGGGGCAAGAGGGGACTACGAGCAGTACTTC. It specifies CASSLGARGDYEQYF. Filled out from reference TRBV5-6 and TRBJ2-7, the complete variable domain reads DAGVTQSPTHLIKTRGQQVTLRCSPKSGHDTVSWYQQALGQGPQFIFQYYEEEERQRGNFPDRFSGHQFPNYSSELNVNALLLGDSALYLCASSLGARGDYEQYFGPGTRLTVT.

The chain combines TRBV6-1 with TRBJ2-7, with 12 bases aligning to TRBD2. Germline CDR1 reads MNHNS; CDR2 reads SASEGT. The CDR3 is made up of 14 amino acids. After removal of 7 bases from V and 5 bases from J, the junction contained 6 bases not matched to a gene. The CDR3 coding sequence is TGTGCCAGCACCGGACTAGCGGGAATCAACGAGCAGTACTTC. Its protein product is CASTGLAGINEQYF.

The J gene is TRBJ2-7, the V gene TRBV27, with TRBD2 matching over 8 bases. This CDR3 region has 14 residues. V lost 3 bases to trimming and J lost 4 bases; unmatched junction nucleotides: 5. Germline V CDR1 and CDR2: MNHEY, SMNVEV (reference sequence). The CDR3 DNA sequence: TGTGCCAGCAGTTTTCATAGCGGGATGTACGAGCAGTACTTC. Its translation is CASSFHSGMYEQYF.

The genes are TRBV7-3 and TRBJ2-3, with TRBD2 as a possible D gene (6 bases). V lost 2 bases and J lost 2, with 17 bases in between. The germline V gene encodes CDR1 SGHTA and CDR2 FQGTGA. The CDR3 contains 17 residues. The CDR3 nucleotides are TGTGCCAGCAGCTTACGCTCCGGGCGGGGCTTCACAGATACGCAGTATTTT. Translation gives CASSLRSGRGFTDTQYF.

This chain connects TRBV5-1 to TRBJ2-7; the D gene is possibly TRBD2 (5 bases). This CDR3 comprises 14 residues. Trimming removed 8 bases from V and 4 bases from J, with 19 bases in between. Germline CDR1 SGHRS, CDR2 YFSETQ. The CDR3 nucleotides are TGCGCCAGTCGTCAGGACTTAACGGATTACGAGCAGTACTTC. This encodes CASRQDLTDYEQYF.

CDR3 protein: CASSQERRNNEQFF. For the CDR3, the DNA is TGTGCCAGCAGCCAAGAAAGACGAAACAATGAGCAGTTCTTC. The chain carries TRBV4-2 and TRBJ2-1, with unresolved D. With 0 bases removed from V and 5 bases from J, the gap between germline ends came to 8 bases. The germline V gene has CDR1 LGHNA and CDR2 YNFKEQ. The CDR3 is 14 amino acids.

The V call is TRBV18, the J call TRBJ1-1; no reliable D call. V was clipped by 0 bases and J by 5 bases, with 10 bases between them. Germline CDR1 is KGHSH and CDR2 is LQKENI. This CDR3 spans 14 amino acids. CDR3 DNA sequence: TGTGCCAGCTCACCACCGCAGGAGGGAACTGAAGCTTTCTTT. The encoded protein is CASSPPQEGTEAFF.

This sequence joins TRBV9 and TRBJ2-1; D gene unclear. The germline gives CDR1 SGDLS, CDR2 YYNGEE. V was pared by 0 bases and J by 3 bases, with 7 bases between. This CDR3 has 14 amino acids. The CDR3 DNA reads TGTGCCAGCAGCGTAGCGCAGATCTACAATGAGCAGTTCTTC. Its translation is CASSVAQIYNEQFF. The variable domain in full, completed from reference TRBV9 and TRBJ2-1, reads DSGVTQTPKHLITATGQRVTLRCSPRSGDLSVYWYQQSLDQGLQFLIQYYNGEERAKGNILERFSAQQFPDLHSELNLSSLELGDSALYFCASSVAQIYNEQFFGPGTRLTVL.

The chain uses TRBV5-4 and TRBJ1-1; TRBD1 agrees at 8 bases. Germline V gene lookup returns CDR1 SGHNT and CDR2 YYREEE (reference sequence). The CDR3 has 17 amino acids. The ends lost 2 bases at V and 0 bases at J; junction bases unmatched: 9. As DNA, the CDR3 is TGTGCCAGCAGCTTAGGACAGGGAAGCGGTATGAACACTGAAGCTTTCTTT. It translates to CASSLGQGSGMNTEAFF.